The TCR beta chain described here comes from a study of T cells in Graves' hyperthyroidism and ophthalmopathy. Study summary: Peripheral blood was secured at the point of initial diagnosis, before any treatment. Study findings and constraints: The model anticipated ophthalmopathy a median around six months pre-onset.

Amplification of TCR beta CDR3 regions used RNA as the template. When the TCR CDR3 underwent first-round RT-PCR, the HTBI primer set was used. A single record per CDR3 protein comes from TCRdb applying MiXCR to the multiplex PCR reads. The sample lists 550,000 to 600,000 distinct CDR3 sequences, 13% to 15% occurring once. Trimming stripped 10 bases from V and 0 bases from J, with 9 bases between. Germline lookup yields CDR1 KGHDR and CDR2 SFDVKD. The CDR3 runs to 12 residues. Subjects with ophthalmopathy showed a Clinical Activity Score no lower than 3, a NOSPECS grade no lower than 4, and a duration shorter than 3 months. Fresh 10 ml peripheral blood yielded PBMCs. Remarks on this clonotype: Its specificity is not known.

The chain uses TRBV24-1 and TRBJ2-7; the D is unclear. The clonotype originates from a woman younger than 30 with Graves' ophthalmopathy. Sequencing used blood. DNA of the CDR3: TGTGCCACGTCCGAGGACTCCTACGAGCAGTACTTC. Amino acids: CATSEDSYEQYF.